This T cell receptor beta chain is drawn from a study of blood T cells in healthy people across ages. The CDR3 has 15 residues. Per the germline V gene, CDR1 is MDHEN and CDR2 is SYDVKM. The authors ran a second PCR of roughly 6 to 12 cycles using a sample-barcoded 5' primer and a J-beta primer mix. TCRdb re-derived calls from the 5' RACE reads in MiXCR, one entry per CDR3 protein. The profile shows roughly 700,000 distinct CDR3 sequences, more than 40% of them singletons. On this clonotype itself: A junction end diverges from the germline sequence, so it may reflect a read error.

This sequence was found in a woman aged 55-69 years in good health. Sequences were obtained from blood. V gene TRBV28 combines with J gene TRBJ2-3, with D possibly matching TRBD2 (5 bases). The DNA for the CDR3 is TGTGCCAGCGGTTTTACTAGTAGAAGCACAGATACGCAGTATTTT. This translates into CASGFTSRSTDTQYF.